This T cell receptor (beta chain) originates from a study of cytomegalovirus exposure and HLA in healthy donors (TCRdb year 2017). Concerning the study at large: A later analysis indicated that the roughly 130 validation repertoires were generated on the platform also employed for the approximately 700 repertoires of the first cohort. The aim of the study was to test whether cataloging public T cell receptors could identify signatures of past pathogen exposure. In addition to the first cohort of roughly 670 subjects, a separate validation cohort of around 110 different subjects was used. To predict cytomegalovirus infection status, the study brought together high-throughput TCR immunosequencing, statistical association of individual TCRs with disease status, and machine learning. The paper as a whole reports these results and caveats: In the study, 150 to 200 TCR beta chains were listed as associated with cytomegalovirus. In vitro tests confirmed that a few of the cytomegalovirus-associated TCR beta chains recognize cytomegalovirus antigens. A later analysis lacked HLA typing for the validation cohort, so it scored co-occurrence in that cohort across all 110 or so repertoires. Most TCR sequences were observed very rarely across donors, whereas some public TCRs were present in many individuals. It was suggested by the authors that the approach could potentially be generalized to other disease states and immunological phenotypes. Subsequent analysis determined that TCRs grouped into clusters in the first cohort also showed a tendency toward co-occurrence across the roughly 120 validation repertoires, and 85% to 95% of cluster scores exceeded 0. Cytomegalovirus status was reported to be diagnosed by the classifier with high specificity and sensitivity in both the original and validation cohorts.

Library preparation used the immunoSEQ multiplex PCR assay. The original methods were these. To diagnose cytomegalovirus status from the catalog of TCR beta chain sequences, a statistical classification framework was built. The source is immuneACCESS, and TCRdb retained only in-frame sequences with V and J called. Part of the clones is not carried over; for the studies checked, unresolved V genes explain less than half of this, and the remainder is unexplained. V, J and clone size are taken as reported in that table, and D and trimming were inferred from the DNA itself. The sample profile shows approximately 110,000 clones; around 87% of them were found once. The biggest ten clones account for roughly 4.2% of the sample. In the case of this clone: The antigen this receptor binds is unknown. No base qualities exist here, and no much larger clone lies one base off it.

The cysteine opens and the phenylalanine closes a CDR3 of 16 amino acids. Just the 48-base CDR3 DNA is kept, in frame starting at base 1. CDR1 and CDR2 are drawn from the germline V gene: MDHEN, SYDVKM. The germline V and J ends show losses of 7 bases and 2 bases respectively, and no gene match explains 2 bases of the junction. Donors formed part of the validation cohort, which comprised approximately 130 subjects and was distinct from the first cohort of under 850 subjects. The sample was PBMCs. The clonotype comes from a woman aged 18-29 years in good health and CMV-seropositive. The chain employs TRBV28 and TRBJ2-1; TRBD2 matches 16 bases in the middle. The DNA sequence is TGTGCCAGCATTGGGACTAGCGGGGGGGCCTACAATGAGCAGTTCTTC. This yields the protein CASIGTSGGAYNEQFF.